Presented here are 13 T cell receptor beta chains from one specimen sequenced in a study of T cell changes during pregnancy in multiple sclerosis. The method was immunoSEQ multiplex PCR; TCRdb's version includes in-frame clones alone and lacks a portion of them. The sample records tens of thousands of clones, approximately 95% being singletons. Sequencing was performed on CD4+ T cells from peripheral blood mononuclear cells, taken after pregnancy. The receptor set was obtained from a female donor with multiple sclerosis, enrolled in a pregnancy study.

This chain connects TRBV5-1 to TRBJ2-1; 9 bases match TRBD1. Looked up from germline, CDR1 is SGHRS and CDR2 is YFSETQ. V was pared by 2 bases and J by 9 bases, with 15 bases of the junction left unmatched. The CDR3 is 17 residues long. The chain's CDR3 is CASSFAPGQGNQGEQFF. CDR3 nucleotides: TGCGCCAGCAGCTTTGCGCCGGGACAGGGTAATCAGGGTGAGCAGTTCTTC. The complete variable domain, with remaining parts taken from reference TRBV5-1 and TRBJ2-1, reads KAGVTQTPRYLIKTRGQQVTLSCSPISGHRSVSWYQQTPGQGLQFLFEYFSETQRNKGNFPGRFSGRQFSNSRSEMNVSTLELGDSALYLCASSFAPGQGNQGEQFFGPGTRLTVL.

This sequence joins TRBV6-5 and TRBJ1-1; possibly TRBD1 for D (6 bases). In germline, CDR1 is MNHEY, CDR2 SVGAGI. V shed 6 bases and J shed 8 bases, with 19 bases lying between them. There are 14 residues in the CDR3. CDR3 nucleotides: TGTGCCAGCAGAGCACCGGGACATTATTCCGAAGCTTTCTTT. Amino acids: CASRAPGHYSEAFF.

This chain connects TRBV25-1 to TRBJ2-1; tentative D call: TRBD2 (7 bases). Germline lookup yields CDR1 MGHDK and CDR2 SYGVNS. The CDR3 covers 16 residues. V was pared by 4 bases and J by 9 bases, with 22 bases between. CDR3 sequence reads: CASSASGGGRYIEQFF. Written as DNA, the CDR3 is TGTGCCAGCAGTGCATCGGGGGGCGGGAGATATATTGAGCAGTTCTTC.

This clone occurred once. V and J are TRBV6-6 and TRBJ2-6; TRBD1 might be the D (6 bases). Per germline, CDR1 MNHNY and CDR2 SVGAGI (reference sequence). CDR3 length: 16 residues. V was clipped by 4 bases and J by 2 bases, with 12 bases between them. The CDR3 coding sequence is TGTGCCAGCAGTTCCACGGGGACACCTGGGGCCAACGTCCTGACTTTC. It yields the protein CASSSTGTPGANVLTF.

The V gene is TRBV7-2, the J gene TRBJ2-5; maybe TRBD2 (6 bases). The germline gives CDR1 SGHTA, CDR2 FQGNSA. The CDR3 extends over 18 amino acids. V was shortened by 2 bases and J by 7 bases, with 26 bases between the two germline ends. This chain's CDR3 is CASSLFLGTSPSDWTQYF. CDR3 DNA: TGTGCCAGCAGCTTATTTTTGGGAACTAGCCCTTCAGACTGGACCCAGTACTTC.

The chain links TRBV10-3 to TRBJ2-3; TRBD2 agrees at 11 bases. V lost 6 bases to trimming and J lost 4 bases; unmatched junction nucleotides: 6. Germline CDR1 and CDR2: ENHRY and SYGVKD. This CDR3 has 15 amino acids. This CDR3 reads CAIRALAGEADTQYF. In nucleotides, the CDR3 is TGTGCCATCAGGGCACTAGCGGGAGAGGCAGATACGCAGTATTTT.

This chain links TRBV18 with TRBJ2-7; 10 nucleotides line up with TRBD1. CDR3 length: 13 amino acids. Germline V gene sequence: CDR1 KGHSH, CDR2 LQKENI. The J segment lost 6 bases and the V segment lost 6 bases, leaving 5 bases of the junction unmatched. For the CDR3, the DNA is TGTGCCAGCTCGCCCGACAGGGGGCTCGAGCAGTACTTC. Residues: CASSPDRGLEQYF.

The CDR3 loop reads CASIQYRGNTEAFF. The CDR3 nucleotides are TGTGCCAGCATCCAATACAGGGGGAACACTGAAGCTTTCTTT. V and J are TRBV6-6 and TRBJ1-1; 7 nucleotides match TRBD1. CDR3 length: 14 amino acids. Trimming at V came to 7 bases and at J to 1 base, leaving 6 bases not matched to a gene. The germline V gene encodes CDR1 MNHNY and CDR2 SVGAGI (reference sequence).

This chain links TRBV19 with TRBJ2-1, with a weak D call TRBD2 (5 bases). CDR1 and CDR2 from the germline V gene are LNHDA and SQIVND (reference sequence). The CDR3 has 15 amino acids. V lost 5 bases, J lost 5 bases, and 16 bases lay in between. The chain's CDR3 is CASSSVGRANNEQFF. The DNA for the CDR3 is TGTGCCAGTAGTTCGGTCGGGCGGGCCAACAATGAGCAGTTCTTC.

The genes are TRBV5-1 and TRBJ2-5; TRBD1 aligns across 7 bases. From germline, CDR1 is SGHRS and CDR2 YFSETQ. V gave up 4 bases and J gave up 2 bases; unmatched junction bases: 8. The CDR3 loop spans 15 amino acids. CDR3 region: CASSQTGARQETQYF. CDR3 coding DNA: TGCGCCAGCAGCCAAACAGGGGCCCGGCAAGAGACCCAGTACTTC.

This clone appeared a single time. The chain couples TRBV6-5 to TRBJ1-2; 7 bases fit TRBD1. Germline V CDR1 and CDR2: MNHEY, SVGAGI. The V segment lost 7 bases and the J segment 4 bases; nucleotides outside the gene matches: 9. This CDR3 is 14 amino acids long. In nucleotides, the CDR3 is TGTGCCAGCACCGGGGACAGCAGGAGCTATGGCTACACCTTC. Translation: CASTGDSRSYGYTF.

This clone was seen just once. The chain has TRBV27 and TRBJ1-2; D is undetermined. The CDR3 runs to 17 residues. The V gene's germline CDR1 is MNHEY and CDR2 SMNVEV (reference sequence). The V gene lost 2 bases and the J gene lost 0 bases, with 16 bases spanning the gap. DNA for the CDR3: TGTGCCAGCAGTTTAAGGCCCCCGGGTCTTGCTAACTATGGCTACACCTTC. Translating it yields CASSLRPPGLANYGYTF.

The gene calls are TRBV4-2 and TRBJ1-5; the match to TRBD1 covers 9 bases. This CDR3 spans 17 amino acids. Per the germline V gene, CDR1 is LGHNA and CDR2 is YNFKEQ. Trimming took 0 bases from V and 3 from J; bases not matched to a gene: 6. The DNA of the CDR3 is TGTGCCAGCAGCCAAGACCAGGGACAGGGAAACAATCAGCCCCAGCATTTT. It encodes CASSQDQGQGNNQPQHF.